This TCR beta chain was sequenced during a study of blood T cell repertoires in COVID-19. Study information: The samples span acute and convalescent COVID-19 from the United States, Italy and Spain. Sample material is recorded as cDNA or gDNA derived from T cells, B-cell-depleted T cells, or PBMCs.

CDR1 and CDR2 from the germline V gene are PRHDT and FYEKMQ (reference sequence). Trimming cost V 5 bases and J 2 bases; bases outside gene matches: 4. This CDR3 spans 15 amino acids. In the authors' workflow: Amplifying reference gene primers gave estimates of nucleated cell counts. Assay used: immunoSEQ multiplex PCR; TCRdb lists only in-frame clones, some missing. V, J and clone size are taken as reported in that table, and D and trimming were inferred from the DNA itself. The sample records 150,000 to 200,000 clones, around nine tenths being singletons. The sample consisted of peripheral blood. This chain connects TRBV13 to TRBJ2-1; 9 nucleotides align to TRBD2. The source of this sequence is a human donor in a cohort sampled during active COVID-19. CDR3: CASSAPSGAYNEQFF. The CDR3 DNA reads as TGTGCCAGCAGCGCTCCTAGCGGGGCCTACAATGAGCAGTTCTTC.